This T cell receptor (beta chain) was observed in a study of identical twins (dated by TCRdb to between 2015 and 2016). Regarding the research as a whole: To test whether fetal clonotypes persist, the study used deep sequencing on TCR alpha and beta repertoires from monozygotic twins, unrelated adults of various ages, and cord blood. To rule out contamination, the twin experiments were replicated at different times with different library preparation protocols. Summary of the overall study and its limitations: Out-of-frame TCR alpha sharing in monozygotic twins was systematically underestimated by recombination models, whereas sharing between unrelated individuals was in agreement with the recombination models. A weaker excess of twin sharing was found in beta out-of-frame sequences because the signal-to-noise ratio was lowered by fewer shared sequences. Zero-insertion analyses could be partly confounded by invariant T cells such as MAIT and iNKT, though diverse VJ usage argued against such confounding for most clonotypes. Out-of-frame TCR alpha sequences shared between twins showed an excess of low generation-probability sequences compared with coincidental sharing between unrelated individuals. Conclusions relied on cross-sectional statistical analysis, since the same donors could not be followed over many years. Abundant cord blood beta clonotypes carried fewer insertions; young adult naive repertoires showed a weaker similar trend, while memory repertoires showed none.

Concerning this clonotype: Its recognized antigen is unknown. No much larger clone is present one base from it, and per-base qualities are unavailable.

Only healthy Caucasian donors were included. Three pairs of female monozygotic twins, all aged 18 to 29 years, were included in the twin cohort. CD4+ and CD8+ T cell populations were isolated with positive isolation kits from Invitrogen. The CDR3 sequence holds 13 residues, the cysteine and phenylalanine included. CDR3 DNA only is kept here, 39 bases in frame from base 1. V is shortened by 2 bases, J by 4 bases, and the region joining them spans 9 bases. CDR1 and CDR2, looked up from the germline V gene (reference sequence), are MNHNY and SVGAGI. Libraries were constructed by 5' RACE. These reads were obtained on an Illumina HiSeq 2000. Template switching added a universal primer binding site, and the final cDNA carried a unique molecular identifier that allowed TCR cDNA molecules to be counted accurately. Specific primers in the conserved constant-segment region were used to synthesize first-strand cDNA for TCR alpha and beta chains. To control for contamination, every cDNA library carried two barcodes: a SMART-Mk sample barcode plus Illumina barcodes. TruSeq adapter sequences and Illumina sample barcodes were added in two successive PCR steps. TCR alpha and beta cDNA libraries were sequenced on the Illumina HiSeq platform with custom primers. The published analysis was carried out like this. MiGEC was used to process raw reads and extract unique molecular identifiers, and MiXCR was used to find CDR3 positions. Recombination models were inferred per individual with the repgenHMM and IGoR tools using an EM algorithm. Shared clonotypes were analyzed with the tcR package in R, and sharing was normalized by the product of cloneset sizes. To study raw recombination free of thymic and clonal selection effects, out-of-frame nonproductive sequences were analyzed. The public reads were reanalyzed by TCRdb: fastp trimming at Q25, MiXCR alignment, in-frame beta chains only. Here each entry gathers all rows of one CDR3 protein and keeps the most common genes and DNA. The V and J calls here are based on TCRdb, not the publication. The sample table holds roughly 540,000 distinct CDR3 sequences, of which roughly a fifth were seen once. The ten largest account for about 0.91% of the sample.

This sample also appeared in a second study, on T cells expressing NK-cell markers. As the second paper documents: In sorted CD3+CD56+NKG2C+, CD3+CD56+NKG2C- and CD3+CD56-NKG2C+ T-cell subsets from 8 or 9 donors, TCR beta-chain repertoires were profiled. Of the eight sequenced donors, seven were found to be HCMV-seropositive and one was found to be HCMV-seronegative. To restrict sorting to alphabetaTCR-expressing T cells, an anti-gammadeltaTCR antibody was added in several experiments. For more than 5 donors, the dominant CD3+CD56+NKG2C+ clonotypes were among the top 10 CD8+ clonotypes and accounted for about 1.0-7.5% of CD8+ T cells. Those dominant clonotypes were again the most abundant among CD3+CD56-NKG2C+ cells in four donors, at roughly 25-65%. Whether the expanded NKG2C-expressing T cell clones were specific for HCMV antigens was left unclear. All eight donors whose samples were sequenced were randomly selected healthy volunteers, three of them men and five women. HCMV serostatus was determined by detecting HCMV-specific IgG in serum with a commercial ELISA kit. MIGEC was used to demultiplex reads and group reads by UMI, and MiTCR was used to assemble and quantify clonotypes. To exclude erroneous sequences, only TCR cDNA sequences supported by at least two reads were retained. The tcR package was used for downstream repertoire analysis, with clonotypes matched between fractions based on CDR3 nucleotide sequence plus V segment. Antigen specificity was annotated against VDJdb with VDJmatch, allowing one amino acid substitution in CDR3.

Specimen: CD4+ T cells sorted from blood. This chain joins TRBV6-6 to TRBJ2-7; a confident D gene designation cannot be given. This TCR came from a woman aged 18 to 35 in good health. The bases are TGTGCCAGCAGTTACGGTGTTGGGTACGAGCAGTACTTC. Its product reads: CASSYGVGYEQYF.